This is a list of T cell receptor beta chains from one sample in a study of blood T cell repertoires in COVID-19. Profiled with immunoSEQ multiplex PCR; TCRdb holds only in-frame clones, not every one. The sample lists fewer than 250,000 clones, roughly 80% occurring once. Sample: peripheral blood. The origin of the receptors is a woman between 45 and 65 years old with acute or convalescent COVID-19. The CDR3 runs from the conserved cysteine through the conserved F or W. D genes are given only for firm matches. Expanded clones get a size class; other rows say once, few or many, or leave the size out.

>TRBV7-2|-|TRBJ2-7|-
TGTGCCAGCAGCTCAAGGGGGAGCTCCTACGAGCAGTACTTC
CASSSRGSSYEQYF
>TRBV20-1|-|TRBJ1-5|-
TGCAGTGCTAGTCAGGGGCCCGGCGTGGGGTCCCAGCATTTT
CSASQGPGVGSQHF
>TRBV28|once|TRBJ1-5|-
TGTGCCAGCACCTTGCGAGGGTACGATGGCAATCAGCCCCAGCATTTT
CASTLRGYDGNQPQHF
>TRBV18|-|TRBJ2-5|TRBD2
TGTGCCAGCTCACCCGTCGGTAGCGGGAGTGCGAACCAAGAGACCCAGTACTTC
CASSPVGSGSANQETQYF
>TRBV28|-|TRBJ2-5|-
TGTGCCAGCAGTTTATCCAGGGTGGGGGAGACCCAGTACTTC
CASSLSRVGETQYF
>TRBV6-5|-|TRBJ1-5|-
TGTGCCAGCAGTTACTCCAGAGGGCTCAATCAGCCCCAGCATTTT
CASSYSRGLNQPQHF
>TRBV7-6|-|TRBJ2-3|-
TGTGCCAGCACCTGGACCAGCGGGTCCACAGATACGCAGTATTTT
CASTWTSGSTDTQYF
>TRBV5-1|-|TRBJ1-3|-
TGCGCCAGCAGCTTAGGACAGACAAACTCTGGAAACACCATATATTTT
CASSLGQTNSGNTIYF
>TRBV7-8|-|TRBJ2-7|-
TGTGCCAGCAACCATCACGCCAGGGGAAGCTACGAGCAGTACTTC
CASNHHARGSYEQYF
>TRBV5-1|-|TRBJ1-1|TRBD1
TGCGCCAGCAGCTTGGCCTGGACAGGGGGAACTGAAGCTTTCTTT
CASSLAWTGGTEAFF
>TRBV12-3/TRBV12-4|-|TRBJ2-7|-
TGTGCCAGCAGTGCGTACTACGAGCAGTACTTC
CASSAYYEQYF
>TRBV28|few|TRBJ1-5|-
TGTGCCAGCAGTTTTATCCAGGGGATTCGGCAGCCCCAGCATTTT
CASSFIQGIRQPQHF
>TRBV6-1|-|TRBJ2-3|-
TGTGCCAGCAGTGAAACAGGGTGGGCAGATACGCAGTATTTT
CASSETGWADTQYF
>TRBV6-5|-|TRBJ1-2|TRBD1
TGTGCCAGCAGTTACGGGGGACAGGGGGAGGATGGCTACACCTTC
CASSYGGQGEDGYTF
>TRBV6-6|-|TRBJ1-2|-
TGTGCCAGCAGAACAGGTGTCGGGGGCTATGGCTACACCTTC
CASRTGVGGYGYTF
>TRBV28|-|TRBJ1-1|TRBD1
TGTGCCAGCACCATACGAAGGACAGGGTTTATCACTGAAGCTTTCTTT
CASTIRRTGFITEAFF
>TRBV27|-|TRBJ2-3|-
TGTGCCAGCAGTTTAGGGACTCTCACAGATACGCAGTATTTT
CASSLGTLTDTQYF
>TRBV10-3|-|TRBJ1-2|TRBD1
TGTGCCATCAGTGACCCGGACAGGGGGAAATCTAACTATGGCTACACCTTC
CAISDPDRGKSNYGYTF
>TRBV6-4|once|TRBJ2-3|TRBD2
TGTGCCAGCAGTGCGACTAGCAAAGATACGCAGTATTTT
CASSATSKDTQYF
>TRBV3-1/TRBV3-2|-|TRBJ1-2|-
TGTGCCAGCAGCCAAGATATACGGGGAGGGAAAAGAGTCGGCTATGGCTACACCTTC
CASSQDIRGGKRVGYGYTF
>TRBV4-2|once|TRBJ1-1|-
TGTGCCAGCAGCCAAGATAGTAGCGGGTGGGGGAACACTGAAGCTTTCTTT
CASSQDSSGWGNTEAFF
>TRBV18|-|TRBJ2-5|-
TGTGCCAGCTCACCCGGGATTTCAGAGACCCAGTACTTC
CASSPGISETQYF
>TRBV7-2|-|TRBJ1-5|TRBD1
TGTGCCAGCAGCTTACTAGCCGGGACAGGACGCAGTCAGCCCCAGCATTTT
CASSLLAGTGRSQPQHF
>TRBV2|-|TRBJ2-2|-
TGTGCCAGCAGTGCCAACACAGGGAGTCCCGGGGAGCTGTTTTTT
CASSANTGSPGELFF
>TRBV28|few|TRBJ1-3|-
TGTGCCAGCGGCTTCGACAGGTCCGGGAACACCATATATTTT
CASGFDRSGNTIYF
>TRBV29-1|-|TRBJ1-1|TRBD1
TGCAGCGTTGGGACAGGGGGGAACACTGAAGCTTTCTTT
CSVGTGGNTEAFF
>TRBV5-1|-|TRBJ1-5|-
TGCGCCAGCAGCCCGGGGACAAATAGCAATCAGCCCCAGCATTTT
CASSPGTNSNQPQHF
>TRBV5-1|-|TRBJ2-3|TRBD2
TGCGCCAGCAGCCGTTGGACTAGCGGGCCAGATACGCAGTATTTT
CASSRWTSGPDTQYF
>TRBV7-2|-|TRBJ2-5|TRBD2
TGTGCCAGCAGTCCGAGCGGGACGCCGAAAGAGACCCAGTACTTC
CASSPSGTPKETQYF
>TRBV28|-|TRBJ2-1|TRBD1
TGTGCCAGCAGCACAGACAGGGGTCTGAGCTCCTACAATGAGCAGTTCTTC
CASSTDRGLSSYNEQFF
>TRBV5-6|few|TRBJ2-7|-
TGTGCCAGCAGCCGTCAAGACCTAGGGCAGTACTTC
CASSRQDLGQYF
>TRBV29-1|-|TRBJ1-1|TRBD1
TGCAGCGTTGAAGAACGGGACAGGGGTCCGCTTCCCACTGAAGCTTTCTTT
CSVEERDRGPLPTEAFF
>TRBV19|-|TRBJ1-2|-
TGTGCCAGTAGTATTTTAACAGGGATCTCAAACTATGGCTACACCTTC
CASSILTGISNYGYTF
>TRBV7-7|-|TRBJ2-7|TRBD1
TGTGCTAGCAGCTTCTATGACAGGGGCCTTTTCTACGAGCAGTACTTC
CASSFYDRGLFYEQYF
>TRBV7-2|-|TRBJ2-3|-
TGTGCCAGCAGCTTAGGGCAGGGAACAGATACGCAGTATTTT
CASSLGQGTDTQYF
>TRBV28|-|TRBJ2-2|TRBD2
TGTGCCAGCAGTTTTCCGCGGCGGGGGTCCGGGGAGCTGTTTTTT
CASSFPRRGSGELFF
>TRBV10-1|-|TRBJ2-1|-
TGCGCCAGCAGTGAGAATCCTGGGGCAGTCGCTGCCAATGAGCAGTTCTTC
CASSENPGAVAANEQFF
>TRBV9|few|TRBJ1-1|-
TGTGCCAGCAGCGTAGGGGACACCCGGTGGACTGAAGCTTTCTTT
CASSVGDTRWTEAFF
>TRBV5-1|-|TRBJ1-4|TRBD1
TGCGCCAGCAGCTTGGGGCAGGGGGCAAGAGTTGGAGAAAAACTGTTTTTT
CASSLGQGARVGEKLFF
>TRBV5-1|-|TRBJ1-2|TRBD1
TGCGCCAGCAGCACCGGACAGGCCCTTAGCTATGGCTACACCTTC
CASSTGQALSYGYTF
>TRBV12-5|-|TRBJ2-3|TRBD2
TGTGCTAGTGGTTTGGGACTAGCGGAAACAGATACGCAGTATTTT
CASGLGLAETDTQYF
>TRBV30|once|TRBJ1-1|-
TGTGCCTGGAGCGCCAGGATGATTTTGAACACTGAAGCTTTCTTT
CAWSARMILNTEAFF
>TRBV24-1|-|TRBJ1-5|-
TGTGCCACCAGTGGGGGAGGGAATCAGCCCCAGCATTTT
CATSGGGNQPQHF
>TRBV21-1|few|TRBJ1-5|-
TGTGCCAGCAGCAAAGATTCCCCGAGGACACTGAATAGCAATCAGCCCCAGCATTTT
CASSKDSPRTLNSNQPQHF
>TRBV28|-|TRBJ2-7|TRBD2
TGTGCCAGCAGTTCGACGGGGGCGGCGGGAGGTTCCTACGAGCAGTACTTC
CASSSTGAAGGSYEQYF
>TRBV4-2|-|TRBJ1-1|-
TGTGCCAGCAGCCCCAGTATGAACACTGAAGCTTTCTTT
CASSPSMNTEAFF
>TRBV28|-|TRBJ1-5|-
TGTGCCAGCAGGGTGTCTCTAACGGGCAATCAGCCCCAGCATTTT
CASRVSLTGNQPQHF
>TRBV4-3|few|TRBJ1-6|-
TGCGCCAGCAGCCAAGATGATCGAACAGGTTCTAGGTCACCCCTCCACTTT
CASSQDDRTGSRSPLHF
>TRBV2|-|TRBJ1-5|-
TGTGCCAGCAGTCTCGAGTGGAGCAATCAGCCCCAGCATTTT
CASSLEWSNQPQHF
>TRBV19|-|TRBJ2-2|TRBD1
TGTGCCTGTCTCGACAGGGAAAGGAGGACCGGGGAGCTGTTTTTT
CACLDRERRTGELFF
>TRBV18|few|TRBJ2-5|-
TGTGCCAGCTCACCACCTATAGGGGCGCTGGTTGAGACCCAGTACTTC
CASSPPIGALVETQYF
>TRBV6-1|few|TRBJ2-7|-
TGTGCCAGCAGTGAAAGGGCTCGCAGGGAGCGGGTATACGAGCAGTACTTC
CASSERARRERVYEQYF
>TRBV5-1|-|TRBJ2-1|TRBD2
TGCGCCAGCAGCTTAGAATATACTAGCGGGGGAAATGAGCAGTTCTTC
CASSLEYTSGGNEQFF
>TRBV7-2|-|TRBJ2-1|-
TGTGCCAGCAGCTTAGCAGGGGGAGCAACCTACAATGAGCAGTTCTTC
CASSLAGGATYNEQFF
>TRBV6-5|-|TRBJ2-7|TRBD2
TGTGCCAGCAGTTACTCAGCGGGGGTCAACGAGCAGTACTTC
CASSYSAGVNEQYF
>TRBV19|-|TRBJ2-7|-
TGTGCCAGTAGGGAGACAGGACCTGCGGGCGAGCAGTACTTC
CASRETGPAGEQYF
>TRBV7-8|once|TRBJ1-2|-
TGTGCCAGCAGCTTAGACTGGTTAGACTATGGCTACACCTTC
CASSLDWLDYGYTF
>TRBV5-6|-|TRBJ2-7|TRBD1
TGTGCCAGCAGCCGGGACAGGGTGAACGAGCAGTACTTC
CASSRDRVNEQYF
>TRBV7-8|-|TRBJ2-4|-
TGTGCCAGCAGCCCTAGCGACAGATTGTTAGCCAAAAACATTCAGTACTTC
CASSPSDRLLAKNIQYF